Listed below are T cell receptor beta chains from one sample, sequenced in a study of radiation and T cells in renal cell carcinoma. Generated by immunoSEQ multiplex PCR, the TCRdb table keeps only in-frame clones and is missing some. Among some 100,000 clones, 82% were seen once, and the ten largest hold 5% to 7.5%. This material consisted of blood, taken from a patient whose treatment included radiotherapy and nephrectomy. These receptors came from a man aged 55 to 70 with renal cell carcinoma. Each CDR3 is given with its conserved first and last residue. Fields, in order: J gene, D gene, V gene, CDR3 DNA, CDR3 protein. The D gene is left open where the match is weak.

j_call: TRBJ2-5
d_call: .
v_call: TRBV7-9
cdr3_nt: TGTGCCAGCAGCTTAAGGGTTTCGGGAGAGACCCAGTACTTC
cdr3_aa: CASSLRVSGETQYF

j_call: TRBJ1-3
d_call: .
v_call: TRBV28
cdr3_nt: TGTGCCACCCAGCAGCCAGTCAGCTCTGGAAACACCATATATTTT
cdr3_aa: CATQQPVSSGNTIYF

j_call: TRBJ2-5
d_call: TRBD1
v_call: TRBV7-2
cdr3_nt: TGTGCCAGCAGCTTTACAGGGGTCTCGGGGGAGACCCAGTACTTC
cdr3_aa: CASSFTGVSGETQYF

j_call: TRBJ2-3
d_call: TRBD2
v_call: TRBV5-1
cdr3_nt: TGCGCCAGCAGCTTGGGCCGGACTAGCGGAGATACGCAGTATTTT
cdr3_aa: CASSLGRTSGDTQYF

j_call: TRBJ2-5
d_call: .
v_call: TRBV6-5
cdr3_nt: TGTGCCAGCAGGAACGAGGGGTACGAGGAGACCCAGTACTTC
cdr3_aa: CASRNEGYEETQYF

j_call: TRBJ2-5
d_call: .
v_call: TRBV27
cdr3_nt: TGTGCCAGCAGTTTTGGGGTAGCCCCGTACCAAGAGACCCAGTACTTC
cdr3_aa: CASSFGVAPYQETQYF

j_call: TRBJ2-7
d_call: .
v_call: TRBV7-2
cdr3_nt: TGTGCCAGCAGCTTTGACAGGCAAACCTACGAGCAGTACTTC
cdr3_aa: CASSFDRQTYEQYF

j_call: TRBJ2-2
d_call: TRBD1
v_call: TRBV5-4
cdr3_nt: TGTGCCAGCAGTAACAACAGGGGCGCGAACACCGGGGAGCTGTTTTTT
cdr3_aa: CASSNNRGANTGELFF

j_call: TRBJ2-1
d_call: TRBD2
v_call: TRBV11-3
cdr3_nt: TGTGCCAGCAGCTTAGGAAGAGCGGGAGAGGATGAGCAGTTCTTC
cdr3_aa: CASSLGRAGEDEQFF

j_call: TRBJ2-7
d_call: TRBD2
v_call: TRBV28
cdr3_nt: TGTGCCAGCAGTTTACTAGCGGGTACCTACGAGCAGTACTTC
cdr3_aa: CASSLLAGTYEQYF